Each of the 22 T cell receptor beta chains below was sequenced from the same sample in a study of Ad26.COV2.S vaccination and SARS-CoV-2 variants. Assay used: immunoSEQ multiplex PCR; TCRdb lists only in-frame clones, some missing. The profile covers roughly 460,000 clones, with roughly nine tenths appearing a single time and about 1.5% taken by the ten largest. The treatment: approximately 18 received Ad26.COV2.S at low or high dose, single or two shots; 5 received placebo; per-sample allocation not given. Following the first vaccine or placebo injection, samples were taken on day 63. This specimen was peripheral blood, taken in a trial of Ad26.COV2.S vaccine versus placebo. The receptors originated from a person aged 18-60 years who received the Ad26.COV2.S COVID-19 vaccine or a placebo.

J is TRBJ1-6 and V is TRBV25-1; D is unclear. There are 13 residues in the CDR3. From germline, CDR1 is MGHDK and CDR2 SYGVNS. Trimming pared 3 bases from V and 10 bases from J, leaving 10 bases between. CDR3 amino acids: CASSEFAASPLHF. DNA of the CDR3: TGTGCCAGCAGTGAGTTCGCGGCCTCACCCCTCCACTTT.

V and J are TRBV5-4 and TRBJ2-7, with 10 bases matching TRBD1. CDR3 length: 16 amino acids. Germline CDR1 SGHNT, CDR2 YYREEE (reference sequence). V lost 2 bases to trimming and J lost 2 bases; unmatched junction nucleotides: 7. The CDR3 region has the DNA TGTGCCAGCAGCTTTGGCGGGACAGGGGTACCCTACGAGCAGTACTTC. Protein product: CASSFGGTGVPYEQYF. The variable domain in full, with the rest retrieved from reference TRBV5-4 and TRBJ2-7, is ETGVTQSPTHLIKTRGQQVTLRCSSQSGHNTVSWYQQALGQGPQFIFQYYREEENGRGNFPPRFSGLQFPNYSSELNVNALELDDSALYLCASSFGGTGVPYEQYFGPGTRLTVT.

The chain carries TRBV9 and TRBJ1-3, with TRBD1 matching 8 bases. CDR3 length: 16 amino acids. The germline gives CDR1 SGDLS, CDR2 YYNGEE. V dropped 3 bases and J dropped 0; count of bases not matched to a gene: 5. The DNA for the CDR3 is TGTGCCAGCAGCGGGTGGGGACAGGCCTCTGGAAACACCATATATTTT. It encodes CASSGWGQASGNTIYF.

This chain connects TRBV5-4 to TRBJ1-6, with 7 nucleotides matching TRBD1. The CDR3 extends over 13 amino acids. CDR1 is SGHNT and CDR2 is YYREEE in the germline V gene (reference sequence). The J segment lost 2 bases and the V segment lost 10 bases, leaving 3 bases of the junction unmatched. The CDR3 DNA reads TGTGCCGCCCAGGGGGCCTATAATTCACCCCTCCACTTT. This encodes CAAQGAYNSPLHF.

The rearrangement links TRBV7-2 to TRBJ1-1; D remains unclear. Germline V gene sequence: CDR1 SGHTA, CDR2 FQGNSA. CDR3 length: 13 residues. The V end was cut by 1 base, the J end by 11 bases, with 14 bases between. The CDR3 is CASSLEWAGPAFF. In nucleotides, the CDR3 is TGTGCCAGCAGCTTAGAGTGGGCAGGCCCCGCTTTCTTT.

The V and J genes are TRBV18 and TRBJ2-7; D possibly corresponds to TRBD2 (6 bases). V was clipped by 0 bases and J by 0 bases, with 12 bases between them. In germline, CDR1 is KGHSH, CDR2 LQKENI. The CDR3 loop spans 16 amino acids. CDR3 coding DNA: TGTGCCAGCTCACCACCGGTCACGGGGGACTCCTACGAGCAGTACTTC. Translated, it gives CASSPPVTGDSYEQYF.

This chain links TRBV9 with TRBJ2-1, with 8 positions matching TRBD2. CDR3 length equals 16 residues. V gave up 1 base and J gave up 0 bases; unmatched junction bases: 3. Germline CDR1 SGDLS, CDR2 YYNGEE. This CDR3 is CASSVTGTSSYNEQFF. DNA of the CDR3: TGTGCCAGCAGCGTAACCGGGACTAGCTCCTACAATGAGCAGTTCTTC.

The chain employs TRBV7-8 and TRBJ1-2; 9 bases are shared with TRBD1. CDR3 length: 15 amino acids. The V and J ends lost 5 bases and 6 bases, in that order; junction bases with no gene match: 10. CDR1 is SGHVS and CDR2 is FQNEAQ in the germline V gene. The DNA of the CDR3 is TGTGCCAGCAGCGCCGGGACAGGGCCAATTCATGGCTACACCTTC. It translates to CASSAGTGPIHGYTF.

The chain has TRBV19 and TRBJ1-5; 7 bases line up with TRBD1. There are 17 residues in the CDR3. Germline V gene data show CDR1 as LNHDA and CDR2 as SQIVND (reference sequence). The V and J ends lost 5 bases and 2 bases, in that order; junction bases with no gene match: 12. This chain's CDR3 is CASSFRTTGYGNQPQHF. CDR3 nucleotides: TGTGCCAGTAGTTTCCGAACGACAGGGTACGGCAATCAGCCCCAGCATTTT.

The chain is built from TRBV7-9 and TRBJ1-2; D unclear. V lost 2 bases to trimming and J lost 2 bases, with 6 bases between them. Germline V gives CDR1 SEHNR, CDR2 FQNEAQ (reference sequence). The CDR3 has 13 residues. The CDR3 region has the DNA TGTGCCAGCAGCTTACGCGAAAACTATGGCTACACCTTC. This translates into CASSLRENYGYTF. The full variable domain, in which reference TRBV7-9 and TRBJ1-2 provide the parts outside the CDR3, is DTGVSQNPRHKITKRGQNVTFRCDPISEHNRLYWYRQTLGQGPEFLTYFQNEAQLEKSRLLSDRFSAERPKGSFSTLEIQRTEQGDSAMYLCASSLRENYGYTFGSGTRLTVV.

The rearrangement links TRBV30 to TRBJ1-6; 8 nucleotides match TRBD1. With V trimmed by 1 base and J by 8 bases, 7 bases remained unmatched. Germline V gene data show CDR1 as GTSNPN and CDR2 as SVGIG (reference sequence). The CDR3 extends over 15 amino acids. CDR3 coding DNA: TGTGCCTGGAGTGCCGGGACAGGACCTTATTCACCCCTCCACTTT. Translating it yields CAWSAGTGPYSPLHF.

The chain is built from TRBV10-1 and TRBJ2-2; D may be TRBD1 (5 bases). The CDR3 has 14 amino acids. CDR1 is WNHNN, CDR2 SYGVQD, per germline (reference sequence). The V and J ends lost 6 bases and 2 bases respectively, with 10 bases between them. As DNA, the CDR3 is TGCGCCAGCAGGCAGGGCTTAAACACCGGGGAGCTGTTTTTT. Protein: CASRQGLNTGELFF.

This clone was seen only once. The DNA for the CDR3 is TGTGCCAGCAGCCAAGGCAGTCAACTGAACTACGAGCAGTACTTC. It encodes CASSQGSQLNYEQYF. V is TRBV4-2 and J is TRBJ2-7; no clear D. Per germline, CDR1 LGHNA and CDR2 YNFKEQ. V was shortened by 1 base and J by 3 bases, with 13 bases between the two germline ends. CDR3 size: 15 residues.

The J gene is TRBJ1-1, the V gene TRBV4-2; 8 nucleotides agree with TRBD1. Germline loops: CDR1 LGHNA, CDR2 YNFKEQ. J gave up 8 bases and V 2 bases, and 13 bases lay outside the gene matches. The CDR3 length is 16 residues. The CDR3 reads CASSQQGTGRVPEAFF. CDR3 in DNA: TGTGCCAGCAGCCAACAGGGGACAGGCCGGGTGCCCGAAGCTTTCTTT.

The chain uses TRBV5-6 and TRBJ1-3, with TRBD1 matching 10 bases. This CDR3 has 15 amino acids. The J segment lost 1 base and the V segment lost 4 bases, leaving 2 bases of the junction unmatched. Germline CDR1 reads SGHDT; CDR2 reads YYEEEE. CDR3 in amino acids: CASSRGQGSGNTIYF. The CDR3 DNA sequence: TGTGCCAGCAGCAGGGGACAGGGGTCTGGAAACACCATATATTTT.

The CDR3 DNA reads as TGTGCCAGCTCACCAGCGGCAGCGGGAGTTTCTCAAGAGACCCAGTACTTC. Translated: CASSPAAAGVSQETQYF. This rearrangement joins TRBV18 to TRBJ2-5; 8 positions agree with TRBD2. V shed 2 bases, J shed 2 bases, and the junction held 10 bases outside the gene matches. In germline, CDR1 is KGHSH, CDR2 LQKENI. The CDR3 loop spans 17 amino acids.

V usage is TRBV28 and J usage is TRBJ1-5; perhaps TRBD1 as D (5 bases). V was clipped by 5 bases and J by 0 bases, with 17 bases between them. Germline loops: CDR1 MDHEN, CDR2 SYDVKM. CDR3 size: 17 residues. CDR3: CASSESGTGYSNQPQHF. CDR3 DNA: TGTGCCAGCAGTGAGTCCGGGACGGGGTATAGCAATCAGCCCCAGCATTTT.

The chain couples TRBV13 to TRBJ2-7, with 7 bases that match TRBD1. Germline lookup yields CDR1 PRHDT and CDR2 FYEKMQ (reference sequence). The CDR3 runs 19 residues. Germline trimming cut 3 bases from V and 0 bases from J; bases unmatched to any gene: 17. CDR3 residues: CASSFSISQRDRSSYEQYF. CDR3 sequence (DNA): TGTGCCAGCAGCTTTTCTATCTCTCAGAGGGACAGAAGCTCCTACGAGCAGTACTTC.

The V and J genes are TRBV9 and TRBJ1-6; 7 nucleotides align to TRBD1. Per germline, CDR1 SGDLS and CDR2 YYNGEE. This CDR3 contains 16 residues. The trim removed 2 bases at V and 7 bases at J, leaving 9 bases unmatched. The CDR3 bases are TGTGCCAGCAGCGTGGCATCCGGGACAGTCAATTCACCCCTCCACTTT. Translation: CASSVASGTVNSPLHF.

The chain links TRBV11-2 to TRBJ2-2; D is perhaps TRBD2 (6 bases). CDR1 is SGHAT and CDR2 is FQNNGV in the germline V gene. V was cut by 1 base and J by 1 base, with 16 bases left in between. The CDR3 runs 18 residues. This CDR3 is CASSLVPRGKRNTGELFF. The DNA of the CDR3 is TGTGCCAGCAGCTTAGTCCCCCGGGGGAAACGGAACACCGGGGAGCTGTTTTTT.

The chain recombines TRBV18 with TRBJ1-5; D is perhaps TRBD1 (6 bases). Deletions cut 3 bases from V and 3 bases from J, with 15 bases between. Germline V lookup: CDR1 KGHSH, CDR2 LQKENI. The CDR3 is 16 residues long. This chain's CDR3 is CASSPGGVVTNQPQHF. DNA of the CDR3: TGTGCCAGCTCACCTGGGGGCGTTGTGACCAATCAGCCCCAGCATTTT.

The chain uses TRBV5-5 and TRBJ2-5; 8 bases align to TRBD2. The J segment lost 4 bases and the V segment lost 4 bases, leaving 12 bases of the junction unmatched. Germline CDR1 and CDR2: SGHKS and YYEKEE (reference sequence). The CDR3 runs to 16 residues. In DNA form, the CDR3 reads TGTGCCAGCAGCCCTTATAGCGGGGATCTGAGAGAGACCCAGTACTTC. It codes for CASSPYSGDLRETQYF.